Listed here are 18 T cell receptor beta chains from one sample, sequenced in a study of T cells in Graves' hyperthyroidism and ophthalmopathy. Amplified TCR beta CDR3 regions derived from RNA transcripts. The primer set for the first-round RT-PCR of the TCR CDR3 was HTBI. In TCRdb, the multiplex PCR reads were re-called with MiXCR into one record per CDR3 protein. The table includes roughly 700,000 distinct CDR3 sequences, roughly a sixth detected once. Input material: blood. These receptor sequences come from a man in his fifties with Graves' hyperthyroidism.

This clonotype was detected many times. The J gene is TRBJ1-2, the V gene TRBV12-3 or TRBV12-4, with D unresolved. This CDR3 spans 11 amino acids. The V end was cut by 10 bases, the J end by 7 bases, with 13 bases between. The DNA of the CDR3 is TGTGCCACCAGAATAGGTCTTGGCTACACCTTC. It translates to CATRIGLGYTF.

This clonotype came up many times. CDR3 residues: CASSAMFQETQYF. The CDR3 DNA reads as TGTGCCAGCAGCGCAATGTTCCAAGAGACCCAGTACTTC. This chain uses TRBV7-2 with TRBJ2-5; D call uncertain. Trimming took off 5 bases at V and 1 base at J, with 8 bases between the two ends. Germline V CDR1 and CDR2: SGHTA, FQGNSA. The CDR3 runs 13 residues.

This clonotype was observed many times. The CDR3 sequence: CASSLGSAMDEKLFF. The CDR3 DNA follows: TGTGCCAGCAGCTTAGGATCAGCCATGGATGAAAAACTGTTTTTT. V gene TRBV11-2 combines with J gene TRBJ1-4; D not resolved. CDR3 length: 15 residues. CDR1 is SGHAT, CDR2 FQNNGV, per germline. Trimming took off 1 base at V and 6 bases at J, with 12 bases between the two ends.

The CDR3 nucleotides read TGCGCCAGCAGCTCTAACCGGGACGGGAGTGGCAAAAACATTCAGTACTTC. Translation gives CASSSNRDGSGKNIQYF. The rearrangement joins TRBV5-1 to TRBJ2-4; TRBD2 might be the D (6 bases). The CDR3 has 17 residues. The V end was cut by 3 bases, the J end by 3 bases, with 19 bases between. Germline V gene data show CDR1 as SGHRS and CDR2 as YFSETQ.

This clonotype was detected ten times or more. The J gene is TRBJ2-7, the V gene TRBV7-2, with TRBD2 as a possible D gene (6 bases). V was trimmed by 5 bases and J by 3 bases, leaving 14 bases between them. The V gene's germline CDR1 is SGHTA and CDR2 FQGNSA. The CDR3 length is 14 residues. As DNA, the CDR3 is TGTGCCAGCAGCCTGACTCCGGGACTCTACGAGCAGTACTTC. Its translation: CASSLTPGLYEQYF.

The genes are TRBV6-2 or TRBV6-3 and TRBJ2-1; D not resolved. Germline CDR1 is MNHEY and CDR2 is SVGEGT. This CDR3 has 14 residues. Trimming left V 9 bases short and J 0 bases short, with 12 bases between. This chain's CDR3 is CASKTQSSYNEQFF. The CDR3 coding sequence is TGTGCCAGTAAGACTCAAAGCTCCTACAATGAGCAGTTCTTC.

The sample holds one count of this clonotype. This may be a read error, as it is one base from a much larger clone. The V gene is TRBV2, the J gene TRBJ1-4; possibly TRBD1 for D (6 bases). CDR3 length: 14 amino acids. Trimming stripped 2 bases from V and 10 bases from J, with 14 bases between. Per germline, CDR1 SNHLY and CDR2 FYNNEI. The CDR3 region has the DNA TGTGCCAGCAGTGAAACTACAGGGCAAGGAAAACTGTTTTTT. Translating gives CASSETTGQGKLFF.

This clonotype was found a few times. The J gene is TRBJ1-3, the V gene TRBV29-1, with 9 bases aligning to TRBD1. Per germline, CDR1 SQVTM and CDR2 ANQGSEA. This CDR3 spans 16 amino acids. Germline trimming cut 6 bases from V and 0 bases from J; bases unmatched to any gene: 9. Here the CDR3 DNA reads TGCAGCGTGGAGCGCTGGGACAGGGACTCTGGAAACACCATATATTTT. Protein product: CSVERWDRDSGNTIYF.

This clonotype occurred many times. The chain employs TRBV10-3 and TRBJ2-7; D unclear. V was clipped by 2 bases and J by 0 bases, with 17 bases between them. CDR3 length: 17 amino acids. Germline values: CDR1 ENHRY, CDR2 SYGVKD. CDR3 bases: TGTGCCATCAGTGAGCCCCCCGGAACAAAGAGCTCCTACGAGCAGTACTTC. It is translated as CAISEPPGTKSSYEQYF.

This clonotype was observed at least ten times. The chain links TRBV11-2 to TRBJ2-1, with TRBD2 identical over 9 bases. V shed 7 bases and J 4 bases; nucleotides not matched to a gene: 5. CDR1 and CDR2 (germline): SGHAT, FQNNGV. The CDR3 contains 14 residues. CDR3 sequence: CASTISGSYNEQFF. In DNA form, the CDR3 reads TGTGCCAGCACGATTAGCGGGAGTTACAATGAGCAGTTCTTC.

This clonotype was seen many times. The chain is built from TRBV27 and TRBJ2-3, with D possibly called TRBD1 or TRBD2 (5 bases each). V was pared by 5 bases and J by 4 bases, with 13 bases between. The CDR3 is 14 amino acids. Germline assignment: CDR1 MNHEY and CDR2 SMNVEV (reference sequence). The CDR3 DNA is TGTGCCAGCAGTACCCGGGACCTGCCAGATACGCAGTATTTT. Residues: CASSTRDLPDTQYF.

The J gene is TRBJ1-2, the V gene TRBV27; TRBD1 might be the D (5 bases). CDR3 length: 11 amino acids. Trimming took off 10 bases at V and 8 bases at J, with 14 bases between the two ends. Germline CDR1 reads MNHEY; CDR2 reads SMNVEV (reference sequence). The CDR3 bases are TGTGCCACCTGGGGGGGGGAAGGCTACACCTTC. This encodes CATWGGEGYTF.

This clonotype was seen repeatedly, ten times or more. CDR3 sequence (DNA): TGCAGTGCTAGAGCCCTAGCGGGAGGGCAAGATACGCAGTATTTT. It is translated as CSARALAGGQDTQYF. This chain uses TRBV20-1 with TRBJ2-3, with 12 nucleotides matching TRBD2. The CDR3 loop spans 15 amino acids. Germline V gives CDR1 DFQATT, CDR2 SNEGSKA (reference sequence). The trim removed 1 base at V and 5 bases at J, leaving 4 bases unmatched.

This clonotype was detected ten times or more. J is TRBJ1-2 and V is TRBV20-1; no firm D call. The ends were cut back, 3 bases at V and 8 bases at J, with 13 bases in the middle. The CDR3 consists of 12 residues. Germline V CDR1 and CDR2: DFQATT, SNEGSKA (reference sequence). The CDR3 nucleotides are TGCAGTGCTAGTACGGGTCTCGTAGGCTACACCTTC. It yields the protein CSASTGLVGYTF.

This chain joins TRBV6-2 or TRBV6-3 and TRBJ2-1; TRBD2 might be the D (5 bases). The germline V gene has CDR1 MNHEY and CDR2 SVGEGT. The CDR3 runs to 12 residues. Trimming removed 6 bases at V and 15 bases at J, with 18 bases between. The CDR3 loop is CASSSPSGIPFF. The CDR3 bases are TGTGCCAGCAGCTCACCCTCCGGGATCCCGTTCTTC.

This chain links TRBV7-3 with TRBJ2-1, with 8 nucleotides matching TRBD2. This CDR3 has 15 amino acids. J lost 6 bases, V lost 2 bases, and 6 bases had no gene match. Germline V gene sequence: CDR1 SGHTA, CDR2 FQGTGA. CDR3 residues: CASSLSAGVGNEQFF. DNA of the CDR3: TGTGCCAGCAGCTTATCAGCGGGAGTCGGCAATGAGCAGTTCTTC.

The chain couples TRBV6-5 to TRBJ1-1; D not certain. The V gene lost 1 base and the J gene lost 1 base, with 7 bases spanning the gap. The CDR3 loop spans 14 amino acids. Germline V gives CDR1 MNHEY, CDR2 SVGAGI. The CDR3 DNA follows: TGTGCCAGCAGTTACTATGAGGGGAACACTGAAGCTTTCTTT. It codes for CASSYYEGNTEAFF.

This clonotype was seen only a few times. The V call is TRBV6-1, the J call TRBJ2-7; unclear D gene. Trimming removed 1 base at V and 3 bases at J, with 10 bases between. Germline V gene lookup returns CDR1 MNHNS and CDR2 SASEGT. This CDR3 region has 14 residues. This chain's CDR3 is CASSEEEIVYEQYF. In nucleotides, the CDR3 is TGTGCCAGCAGTGAAGAGGAAATCGTCTACGAGCAGTACTTC.